This entry is about one TCR beta chain. The antigen it binds to is not known. Per-nucleotide qualities are absent, and no much larger clonotype sits a single base away. The junction carries 10 bases between V and J, which are trimmed by 0 bases and 4 bases respectively. The CDR3 goes from the cysteine to the phenylalanine over 15 residues. Just CDR3 DNA is preserved here, 45 bases in frame from base 1. Per the germline V gene, SGHTA is the CDR1 and FQGNSA is the CDR2. TCRbeta CDR3 regions were amplified from genomic DNA using the immunoSEQ Assay, a bias-controlled multiplex PCR. Concerning the study's data processing: The number of nucleated cells in each sample was estimated by amplification of reference gene primers within the assay. To quantify the absolute abundance of each unique TCRbeta CDR3 rearrangement, sequence reads were collapsed and filtered. For each sample, productive Simpson clonality was calculated as the square root of Simpson's diversity index across productive rearrangements. Sourced from immuneACCESS, this table was stored by TCRdb with only in-frame sequences that have V and J called. A share of the clones is absent; for the studies checked, an unresolved V gene accounts for under half, and the remainder has no known explanation. The V and J calls and clone size come from that table; D and trimming were worked out from the DNA. Present in this sample are under 450,000 clones, 89% of which were seen just once. Roughly 1.4% of the sample is held by the ten biggest clonotypes.

In Seattle, one collaborating source enrolled patients while the infection was active and tracked those patients longitudinally over the course of disease. Each collaborating institution followed its own protocols to collect whole blood in K2EDTA tubes. For TCRbeta analysis, collaborators shipped samples in one of three forms: frozen whole blood, isolated PBMCs, or DNA extracted from either of those sample types. The sample originates from a study of blood T cell repertoires in COVID-19 (dated by TCRdb to about 2020). For the wider study: Samples covering the acute and convalescent phases of COVID-19 were provided by collaborators in the United States, Italy and Spain. The prospective study material was composed of cDNA or gDNA derived from T cells, B-cell-depleted T cells, or PBMCs. Subjects who had been exposed to COVID-19, were actively infected with it, or had recovered from it provided the deeply sampled blood TCRbeta repertoires that made up the dataset. The repertoires were made available in a free public database intended to serve as a resource for research on the immune response to SARS-CoV-2. Samples came from the ongoing ImmuneRACE study (first 160 participants) plus 1,254 subjects from 6 global collaborators. The sample metadata nearly always contained a de-identified subject ID, COVID-19 status, age in years and sex. HLA class I and class II types, where available, came from metadata supplied by the sample provider rather than from assay-based typing.

Points the paper makes about the study in general: Clinical and demographic metadata were provided uncurated, with the amount varying by source and participant.

The chain couples TRBV7-2 to TRBJ1-3; confidence is insufficient to name the D gene. Sequencing was performed on peripheral blood. The sequence was collected from a middle-aged woman with COVID-19, enrolled during active disease. The DNA sequence follows: TGTGCCAGCAGCTTAGCTCGAGTGCCCGGAAACACCATATATTTT. Its amino acids are CASSLARVPGNTIYF.